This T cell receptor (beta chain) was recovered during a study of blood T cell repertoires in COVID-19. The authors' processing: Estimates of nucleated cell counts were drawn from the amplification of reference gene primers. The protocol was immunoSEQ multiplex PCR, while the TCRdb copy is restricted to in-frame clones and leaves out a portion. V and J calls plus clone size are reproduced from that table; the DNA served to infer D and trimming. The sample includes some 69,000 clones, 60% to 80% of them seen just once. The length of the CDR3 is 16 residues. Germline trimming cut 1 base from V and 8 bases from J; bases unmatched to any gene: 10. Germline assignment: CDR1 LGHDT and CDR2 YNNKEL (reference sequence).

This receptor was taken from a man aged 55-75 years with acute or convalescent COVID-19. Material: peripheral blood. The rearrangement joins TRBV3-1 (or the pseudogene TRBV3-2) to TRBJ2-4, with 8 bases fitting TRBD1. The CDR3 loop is CASSQGAGGARHIQYF. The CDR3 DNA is TGTGCCAGCAGCCAAGGGGCAGGGGGCGCCAGGCACATTCAGTACTTC.